The clone carrying this TCR beta chain was found a few times. The antigen remains unidentified. The J segment lost 0 bases and the V segment lost 0 bases, leaving 7 bases of the junction unmatched. CDR3 length: 19 residues. Germline V gives CDR1 SGHTA, CDR2 FQGNSA. TCRdb independently ran MiXCR on the 5' RACE reads; one entry per CDR3 protein. The table lists some 840,000 distinct CDR3 sequences, about an eighth of them singletons. This sample is part of a study of CD8 T cells in ankylosing spondylitis. Study-wide results and limits: Previously reported in reactive arthritis synovial fluid and blood were some of the motif variants. Disease-linked clones displayed a CD8+ phenotype and appeared relatively rarely in peripheral blood. Blood of patients with ankylosing spondylitis appeared to be characterized by a TCR beta motif of eight highly homologous variants. Reportedly, significant enrichment of disease-linked clones occurred in matched ankylosing spondylitis synovial fluid.

The chain combines TRBV7-2 with TRBJ2-6; 8 bases agree with TRBD1. This TCR came from a male donor with ankylosing spondylitis. Sequences were obtained from blood, either unsorted or a sorted T cell fraction (not recorded which). The DNA for the CDR3 is TGTGCCAGCAGCTTAGCTTGGACAGGGTTAGGCTCTGGGGCCAACGTCCTGACTTTC. Protein product: CASSLAWTGLGSGANVLTF. Variable domain in full (rest from reference TRBV7-2 and TRBJ2-6): GAGVSQSPSNKVTEKGKDVELRCDPISGHTALYWYRQSLGQGLEFLIYFQGNSAPDKSGLPSDRFSAERTGGSVSTLTIQRTQQEDSAVYLCASSLAWTGLGSGANVLTFGAGSRLTVL.